The 17 T cell receptor beta chains given below trace back to one sample, sequenced in a study of blood T cell repertoires in COVID-19 (dated by TCRdb to the early 2020s). Library creation used the immunoSEQ multiplex PCR assay. TCRdb mirrors the immuneACCESS table, restricted to in-frame sequences. Some clones are absent from its copies; in checked studies, under half trace to an unresolved V gene, and the reason for the others is unknown. The sample has 150,000 to 200,000 clones on record, 82% of them singletons. The ten largest clones add up to roughly 6.4% of the sample. The source material was peripheral blood. These receptor sequences come from a woman in her forties with COVID-19, enrolled during active disease.

The V call is TRBV6-6, the J call TRBJ2-1; 7 nucleotides agree with TRBD2. Germline V gives CDR1 MNHNY, CDR2 SVGAGI (reference sequence). Trimming cost V 4 bases and J 3 bases; bases outside gene matches: 3. This CDR3 has 14 amino acids. CDR3 DNA: TGTGCCAGCAGTTCAAGCGGGAACTACAATGAGCAGTTCTTC. This encodes CASSSSGNYNEQFF.

V and J are TRBV12-5 and TRBJ1-5; no reliable D call. Trimming shortened V by 2 bases and J by 0 bases, and 26 bases separated the two germline ends. Germline CDR1 and CDR2: LGHNT and FRNRAP. The CDR3 consists of 21 residues. The CDR3 bases are TGTGCTAGTGGTTTGTACCGAGGGTTAGCCGTCCCGGCGTATAGCAATCAGCCCCAGCATTTT. Translation: CASGLYRGLAVPAYSNQPQHF. The full variable domain, with the rest looked up from reference TRBV12-5 and TRBJ1-5, is DARVTQTPRHKVTEMGQEVTMRCQPILGHNTVFWYRQTMMQGLELLAYFRNRAPLDDSGMPKDRFSAEMPDATLATLKIQPSEPRDSAVYFCASGLYRGLAVPAYSNQPQHFGDGTRLSIL.

Comment on this clone: At one of its ends the junction is not consistent with the germline gene, which may arise from a read error. Other nucleotide sequences in the sample specify the same CDR3. This chain uses TRBV29-1 with TRBJ1-3, with a tentative D call TRBD1 (5 bases). Per the germline V gene, CDR1 is SQVTM and CDR2 is ANQGSEA. The CDR3 contains 13 residues. In nucleotides, the CDR3 is TGCAGCGCCCGAGACAGCCGTGGAAACACTATATATTTT. Its translation is CSARDSRGNTIYF.

This clone qualifies as medium-sized. The gene calls are TRBV29-1 and TRBJ2-7, with D perhaps matching TRBD2 (6 bases). Germline CDR1 is SQVTM and CDR2 is ANQGSEA. Trimming stripped 2 bases from V and 1 base from J, with 9 bases between. There are 13 residues in the CDR3. DNA for the CDR3: TGCAGCGTTGAAATGACTAGTTCCTACGAGCAGTACTTC. Translating it yields CSVEMTSSYEQYF.

This chain connects TRBV27 to TRBJ2-7, with a tentative D call TRBD1 (6 bases). The length of the CDR3 is 14 residues. V was trimmed by 3 bases and J by 5 bases, leaving 14 bases between them. CDR1 and CDR2 (germline): MNHEY, SMNVEV (reference sequence). The CDR3 region has the DNA TGTGCCAGCAGTTTGGGGAACAGGGATAACGAGCAGTACTTC. It yields the protein CASSLGNRDNEQYF.

The V gene is TRBV28, the J gene TRBJ2-2; D is undetermined. Trimming shortened V by 5 bases and J by 7 bases, and 8 bases separated the two germline ends. Germline loops: CDR1 MDHEN, CDR2 SYDVKM. There are 12 residues in the CDR3. CDR3 sequence reads: CASSRLSGELFF. The CDR3 DNA is TGTGCCAGCAGTCGTCTCAGCGGGGAGCTGTTTTTT. Full variable domain (outside the CDR3, taken from reference TRBV28 and TRBJ2-2): DVKVTQSSRYLVKRTGEKVFLECVQDMDHENMFWYRQDPGLGLRLIYFSYDVKMKEKGDIPEGYSVSREKKERFSLILESASTNQTSMYLCASSRLSGELFFGEGSRLTVL.

The J gene is TRBJ1-1, the V gene TRBV7-3; 8 bases are shared with TRBD1. V shed 4 bases and J 2 bases; nucleotides not matched to a gene: 3. Per germline, CDR1 SGHTA and CDR2 FQGTGA. The CDR3 sequence is 14 residues long. The CDR3 coding sequence is TGTGCCAGCAGCTCCGGACAGGGTAACACTGAAGCTTTCTTT. This gives the protein CASSSGQGNTEAFF.

The chain couples TRBV2 to TRBJ2-7; TRBD1 might be the D (6 bases). V was cut by 5 bases and J by 9 bases, with 11 bases left in between. CDR1 and CDR2 from the germline V gene are SNHLY and FYNNEI. The CDR3 loop spans 11 amino acids. CDR3 DNA: TGTGCCAGCAGTAGTGGACAGCGGCAGTACGTC. Translated: CASSSGQRQYV.

The chain is built from TRBV15 and TRBJ2-2; weak D call: TRBD1 (6 bases). V was trimmed by 2 bases and J by 4 bases, leaving 14 bases between them. CDR3 length: 16 amino acids. Germline V gene lookup returns CDR1 LNHNV and CDR2 YYDKDF (reference sequence). The CDR3 protein is CATSRTPGAGTGELFF. CDR3 DNA sequence: TGTGCCACCAGCAGAACTCCAGGGGCGGGCACCGGGGAGCTGTTTTTT.

The rearrangement uses TRBV19 and TRBJ1-2, with D possibly matching TRBD1 (6 bases). The V end was cut by 5 bases, the J end by 9 bases, with 16 bases between. This CDR3 has 13 amino acids. CDR1 is LNHDA and CDR2 is SQIVND in the germline V gene (reference sequence). Written as DNA, the CDR3 is TGTGCCAGTAGTGTGAGCGGACAGTCGAGCTACACCTTC. The encoded protein is CASSVSGQSSYTF.

The chain links TRBV7-6 to TRBJ2-5, with 11 bases fitting TRBD2. The CDR3 is made up of 16 amino acids. Germline trimming cut 1 base from V and 4 bases from J; bases unmatched to any gene: 5. Germline V gene sequence: CDR1 SGHVS, CDR2 FNYEAQ. CDR3 nucleotide sequence: TGTGCCAGCAGCTTAGGGTCTAGCGGGGGGAGAGAGACCCAGTACTTC. Protein: CASSLGSSGGRETQYF.

The chain employs TRBV9 and TRBJ2-5; 8 bases match TRBD2. The J segment lost 5 bases and the V segment lost 4 bases, leaving 16 bases of the junction unmatched. The germline gives CDR1 SGDLS, CDR2 YYNGEE. CDR3 size: 17 residues. CDR3 loop: CASSFGTGGAERETQYF. The CDR3 DNA sequence: TGTGCCAGCAGCTTCGGCACCGGGGGGGCGGAGCGGGAGACCCAGTACTTC.

This rearrangement joins TRBV30 to TRBJ1-2, with D possibly being TRBD1 (5 bases). V gave up 1 base and J gave up 6 bases, with 9 bases separating them. The CDR3 is 12 amino acids. Germline V CDR1 and CDR2: GTSNPN, SVGIG (reference sequence). CDR3 coding DNA: TGTGCCTGGAGTGGGACAAAAAATGGCTACACCTTC. This gives the protein CAWSGTKNGYTF.

The chain joins TRBV7-3 to TRBJ2-7, with 9 nucleotides matching TRBD2. The CDR3 runs to 14 residues. Germline CDR1 and CDR2: SGHTA and FQGTGA. V trimming: 5 bases; J trimming: 9 bases; junction bases outside the gene matches: 11. CDR3 sequence (DNA): TGTGCCAGCAGCCCTTCCCCTAGCGGGGTTCGGCAGTACTTC. This sequence encodes CASSPSPSGVRQYF.

The CDR3 coding sequence is TGTGCCAGTAGTAGACGGACTAGCGGGTCGGAGACCCAGTACTTC. This translates into CASSRRTSGSETQYF. This chain uses TRBV19 with TRBJ2-5; 11 bases agree with TRBD2. The CDR3 consists of 15 residues. Germline V CDR1 and CDR2: LNHDA, SQIVND (reference sequence). Losses at the gene ends were 4 bases for V and 5 bases for J; bases not matched to a gene: 6. Combining the CDR3 with reference TRBV19 and TRBJ2-5 gives the whole variable domain DGGITQSPKYLFRKEGQNVTLSCEQNLNHDAMYWYRQDPGQGLRLIYYSQIVNDFQKGDIAEGYSVSREKKESFPLTVTSAQKNPTAFYLCASSRRTSGSETQYFGPGTRLLVL.

This rearrangement joins TRBV2 to TRBJ1-2; D not resolved. The germline V gene encodes CDR1 SNHLY and CDR2 FYNNEI. The CDR3 has 15 residues. V was cut by 1 base and J by 8 bases, with 17 bases left in between. The CDR3: CASSEEGAGIGGYTF. The CDR3 region has the DNA TGTGCCAGCAGTGAAGAGGGAGCGGGTATTGGGGGCTACACCTTC. The full variable domain, its missing parts supplied by reference TRBV2 and TRBJ1-2, is EPEVTQTPSHQVTQMGQEVILRCVPISNHLYFYWYRQILGQKVEFLVSFYNNEISEKSEIFDDQFSVERPDGSNFTLKIRSTKLEDSAMYFCASSEEGAGIGGYTFGSGTRLTVV.

The chain is built from TRBV2 and TRBJ1-5; D remains unclear. The length of the CDR3 is 13 residues. Trimming pared 6 bases from V and 0 bases from J, leaving 6 bases between. Germline V CDR1 and CDR2: SNHLY, FYNNEI. CDR3 loop: CASRRNSNQPQHF. CDR3 sequence (DNA): TGTGCCAGCAGGCGGAATAGCAATCAGCCCCAGCATTTT.